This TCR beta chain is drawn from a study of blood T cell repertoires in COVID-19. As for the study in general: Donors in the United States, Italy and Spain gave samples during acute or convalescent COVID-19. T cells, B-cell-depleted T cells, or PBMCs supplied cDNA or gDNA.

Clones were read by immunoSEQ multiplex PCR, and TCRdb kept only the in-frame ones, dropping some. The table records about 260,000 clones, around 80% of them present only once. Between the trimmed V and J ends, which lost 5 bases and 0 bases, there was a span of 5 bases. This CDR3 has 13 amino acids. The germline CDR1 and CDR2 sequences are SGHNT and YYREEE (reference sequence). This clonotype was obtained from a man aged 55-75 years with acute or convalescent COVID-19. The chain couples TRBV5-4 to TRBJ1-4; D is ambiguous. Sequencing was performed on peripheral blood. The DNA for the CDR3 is TGTGCCAGCAGTTCTGCAACTAATGAAAAACTGTTTTTT. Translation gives CASSSATNEKLFF.